The subject of this entry is one T cell receptor beta chain. This entry is derived from a study of control samples from healthy donors and cancer patients. Measured with immunoSEQ multiplex PCR; TCRdb has only the in-frame clones, and not every one. Of about 160,000 clones in the sample, around 96% were seen once. The TCR sequence derives from a woman in her thirties or forties in good health. The sequencing input was blood.

CDR3 nucleotide sequence: TGCGCCAGCAGCTTGGGAAACAGGGATTCCCCCTATGGCTACACCTTC. Amino acids: CASSLGNRDSPYGYTF. V and J are TRBV5-1 and TRBJ1-2, with D possibly being TRBD1 (6 bases). Per the germline V gene, CDR1 is SGHRS and CDR2 is YFSETQ. This CDR3 has 16 residues. V lost 0 bases to trimming and J lost 4 bases, with 16 bases between them.